This TCR beta chain originates from a study of blood T cell repertoires in COVID-19 (dated by TCRdb to the early 2020s). Context from the whole study: Samples from collaborators originated in the United States, Italy and Spain and spanned both the acute and convalescent phases of COVID-19. The material from the prospective study consisted of cDNA or gDNA derived from T cells, B-cell-depleted T cells, or PBMCs. The dataset comprised deeply sampled blood TCRbeta repertoires from subjects exposed to, actively infected with, or recovered from COVID-19. The repertoires were made available in a free public database intended to serve as a resource for research on the immune response to SARS-CoV-2. Samples were obtained from the ongoing ImmuneRACE study (first 160 participants) and from approximately 1,200 subjects provided by 6 global collaborators. A de-identified subject ID, COVID-19 status, age in years and sex were almost always included in the sample metadata. HLA class I and class II types, where available, came from metadata supplied by the sample provider rather than from assay-based typing. What the work shows at the level of the full study, not this receptor alone: The quantity of clinical and demographic metadata differed by source and by participant and was supplied without curation.

Note on this clone: It lacks a known antigen. Base-call qualities are not available, and no considerably larger clone is one nucleotide away.

Reading from cysteine to phenylalanine, the CDR3 counts 16 amino acids. The entry retains the CDR3 DNA only, 48 bases that are in frame from base 1. From the germline V gene, CDR1 is SGHTS and CDR2 is YDEGEE. V and J lose 1 base and 0 bases, and a span of 13 bases separates them. TCRbeta CDR3 regions were amplified from genomic DNA by means of the immunoSEQ Assay, a bias-controlled multiplex PCR. The study's processing was this. Within the assay, amplification of reference gene primers was used to estimate how many nucleated cells each sample contained. To quantify the absolute abundance of each unique TCRbeta CDR3 rearrangement, sequence reads were collapsed and filtered. For each sample, productive Simpson clonality was calculated as the square root of Simpson's diversity index over productive rearrangements. TCRdb provides this immuneACCESS table in a form limited to in-frame rearrangements. Some clones are lacking; in checked studies, under half of them reflect an unresolved V gene, and why the rest are absent is not known. The D gene and trimming were derived from the DNA, and the V and J assignments and clone size from that table. The sample has about 190,000 clones on record, around four fifths of them singletons. Clones ranked in the top ten supply roughly 17% of the sample.

Enrolling through a virtual design, the prospective study's participants ranged in age from roughly 18 to 90 years and lived across 20 to 25 United States geographic areas. In the prospective study, participants were assigned to cohorts based on the clinical history participants reported in a screening survey and a study questionnaire. Recovered participants in ImmuneRACE Cohort 3 were defined as having two consecutive negative NP/OP PCR tests, clearance from a healthcare professional, or resolution of symptoms. In the prospective study, whole blood, serum and a nasopharyngeal or oropharyngeal swab were collected from each participant by mobile phlebotomists. Over a roughly 2-month period, participants in the prospective study had the option of providing additional blood draws and questionnaires. Before DNA extraction, prospective study blood samples were shipped either frozen or at room temperature.

The sequence was collected from a woman aged 50 to 65 who had recovered from COVID-19. Recombination joined TRBV5-8 with TRBJ2-5, and possibly TRBD2, on 6 matching bases. The sequencing sample was made of PBMCs or T cells enriched from blood (not recorded which). The base sequence is TGTGCCAGCAGCTTGAGAGGGACTGCGTACCAAGAGACCCAGTACTTC. It translates to CASSLRGTAYQETQYF.